Each of the 12 T cell receptor beta chains below was sequenced from the same sample in a study of cytomegalovirus exposure and HLA in healthy donors. Primers included in the PCR were 60 Vbeta and 13 Jbeta primers. Libraries were prepared by immunoSEQ multiplex PCR; TCRdb keeps only in-frame clonotypes and omits some of them. The sample holds some 87,000 clones, around four fifths seen once. The sample taken for sequencing was PBMCs. These TCRs come from a young man in good health and CMV-seronegative.

The V gene is TRBV19, the J gene TRBJ1-5, with 7 bases that match TRBD1. Germline CDR1 and CDR2: LNHDA and SQIVND (reference sequence). Trimming took 3 bases from V and 2 from J; bases not matched to a gene: 4. The CDR3 runs to 15 residues. CDR3 in amino acids: CASSIQTGGNQPQHF. The CDR3 coding sequence is TGTGCCAGTAGTATCCAAACAGGGGGCAATCAGCCCCAGCATTTT. The variable domain in full, with the rest retrieved from reference TRBV19 and TRBJ1-5, is DGGITQSPKYLFRKEGQNVTLSCEQNLNHDAMYWYRQDPGQGLRLIYYSQIVNDFQKGDIAEGYSVSREKKESFPLTVTSAQKNPTAFYLCASSIQTGGNQPQHFGDGTRLSIL.

V gene TRBV27 combines with J gene TRBJ2-3; the match to TRBD2 covers 12 bases. In germline, CDR1 is MNHEY, CDR2 SMNVEV (reference sequence). Unmatched junction bases numbered 5, after V lost 5 bases and J lost 2 bases. This CDR3 spans 16 amino acids. CDR3 nucleotide sequence: TGTGCCAGCAGTCAAACTAGCGGGGGGCCCACAGATACGCAGTATTTT. It is translated as CASSQTSGGPTDTQYF.

The chain employs TRBV4-2 and TRBJ1-2; D is undetermined. The V end lost 0 bases, the J end lost 12 bases, and 17 bases lay between the germline ends. CDR3 length: 14 residues. The germline CDR1 and CDR2 sequences are LGHNA and YNFKEQ. The CDR3 DNA follows: TGTGCCAGCAGCCAAGATATCCAGTCAGGCCAACACACCTTC. Its protein product is CASSQDIQSGQHTF.

Written as DNA, the CDR3 is TGTGCCAGCAGCTTGGCCGGTCTGGGCCATTACAATGAGCAGTTCTTC. Protein product: CASSLAGLGHYNEQFF. This chain uses TRBV5-8 with TRBJ2-1; no reliable D call. CDR3 size: 16 residues. Germline loops: CDR1 SGHTS, CDR2 YDEGEE. V lost 0 bases and J 4 bases, leaving 14 bases between the germline ends.

The chain uses TRBV7-6 and TRBJ1-1, with 7 bases identical to TRBD1. This CDR3 spans 15 amino acids. The V and J ends lost 5 bases and 6 bases, in that order; junction bases with no gene match: 12. Per germline, CDR1 SGHVS and CDR2 FNYEAQ. This CDR3 is CASSREGAVRAEAFF. Written as DNA, the CDR3 is TGTGCCAGCAGCCGGGAGGGGGCCGTCAGGGCTGAAGCTTTCTTT.

This clone was seen once. The V call is TRBV7-8, the J call TRBJ2-2; 11 bases fit TRBD1. Per the germline V gene, CDR1 is SGHVS and CDR2 is FQNEAQ. The CDR3 is 15 residues long. Unmatched junction bases numbered 3, after V lost 4 bases and J lost 5 bases. Here the CDR3 DNA reads TGTGCCAGCAGCTGGGGACAGGGGGTAACCGGGGAGCTGTTTTTT. As protein: CASSWGQGVTGELFF.

V and J are TRBV6-1 and TRBJ1-5; the match to TRBD1 covers 7 bases. The germline V gene has CDR1 MNHNS and CDR2 SASEGT. The CDR3 extends over 14 amino acids. Trimming took 2 bases from V and 7 from J; bases not matched to a gene: 5. CDR3: CASSERGGGQPQHF. The CDR3, as DNA: TGTGCCAGCAGTGAAAGAGGGGGCGGGCAGCCCCAGCATTTT.

The V and J genes are TRBV10-3 and TRBJ1-5; TRBD1 is a possible D gene (5 bases). The V end was cut by 0 bases, the J end by 0 bases, with 9 bases between. The CDR3 is 16 amino acids. Germline values: CDR1 ENHRY, CDR2 SYGVKD. CDR3 residues: CAISESQENSNQPQHF. The CDR3 DNA is TGTGCCATCAGTGAGTCACAGGAGAATAGCAATCAGCCCCAGCATTTT.

The chain is built from TRBV11-1 and TRBJ1-1; D is possibly TRBD1 (6 bases). V was clipped by 7 bases and J by 1 base, with 13 bases between them. The CDR3 is 14 amino acids. Germline loops: CDR1 SGHAT, CDR2 FQDESV (reference sequence). CDR3 residues: CASTKGHSNTEAFF. CDR3 in DNA: TGTGCCAGCACCAAGGGACACTCGAACACTGAAGCTTTCTTT. Complete variable domain (other parts from reference TRBV11-1 and TRBJ1-1): EAEVAQSPRYKITEKSQAVAFWCDPISGHATLYWYRQILGQGPELLVQFQDESVVDDSQLPKDRFSAERLKGVDSTLKIQPAELGDSAMYLCASTKGHSNTEAFFGQGTRLTVV.

The gene calls are TRBV30 and TRBJ1-1, with 7 bases that match TRBD1. Germline values: CDR1 GTSNPN, CDR2 SVGIG (reference sequence). V shed 5 bases, J shed 3 bases, and the junction held 3 bases outside the gene matches. This CDR3 has 12 amino acids. For the CDR3, the DNA is TGTGCCTGGGGGGACAGCCACACTGAAGCTTTCTTT. Translation: CAWGDSHTEAFF.

V is TRBV27 and J is TRBJ2-5; possibly TRBD1 for D (5 bases). Judging by the DNA end, TRBJ2-7 fits better; the J call may be wrong. Germline CDR1 MNHEY, CDR2 SMNVEV (reference sequence). This CDR3 region has 14 residues. This CDR3 reads CASSLGQGSYEQYF. CDR3 DNA sequence: TGTGCCAGCAGCCTGGGGCAGGGCTCCTACGAGCAGTACTTC.

The chain carries TRBV7-9 and TRBJ2-5, with D possibly TRBD2 on 6 matching bases. With 1 base removed from V and 2 bases from J, the gap between germline ends came to 11 bases. Germline assignment: CDR1 SEHNR and CDR2 FQNEAQ (reference sequence). This CDR3 has 15 residues. The CDR3 region is CASSLGGRTQETQYF. In nucleotides, the CDR3 is TGTGCCAGCAGCTTAGGAGGGAGGACACAAGAGACCCAGTACTTC. Together with reference TRBV7-9 and TRBJ2-5, the CDR3 gives the full variable domain: DTGVSQNPRHKITKRGQNVTFRCDPISEHNRLYWYRQTLGQGPEFLTYFQNEAQLEKSRLLSDRFSAERPKGSFSTLEIQRTEQGDSAMYLCASSLGGRTQETQYFGPGTRLLVL.